This section outlines one TCR beta chain sequence together with its context. This sample was included in a study of shared clonotypes between healthy human individuals. This CDR3 region has 13 residues. The V end lost 7 bases, the J end lost 7 bases, and 14 bases lay between the germline ends. Profiled with immunoSEQ multiplex PCR; TCRdb holds only in-frame clones, not every one. This table has over a million clones, approximately 97% appearing once. Source material: naive CD4+ T cells sorted from blood. Documented subset: CD45RA+ positively selected. The clonotype was recovered from a man aged 30-40 years in good health. V is TRBV23-1 and J is TRBJ1-5, with D tentatively TRBD1 (5 bases). TRBV23-1 is an ORF; its function is uncertain. The CDR3 reads CASKLRDRQPQHF. In DNA form, the CDR3 reads TGCGCCAGCAAGCTCAGGGATCGGCAGCCCCAGCATTTT.